The entry below describes one T cell receptor beta chain. Its target is not known. Both 60 Vbeta primers and 13 Jbeta primers went into the PCR. This table comes from immunoSEQ multiplex PCR, and its TCRdb copy is limited to in-frame clones, with some not included. The sample includes 160,000 or so clones, more than 65% of them seen just once. This sample was included in a study of cytomegalovirus exposure and HLA in healthy donors. Whole-study findings and limits: According to an earlier analysis, most TCR beta V segments yielded productive rearrangements about 87% or about 30% of the time. The HLA-A and HLA-B alleles of most subjects were reportedly predicted accurately from TCR beta sequences. Immune exposure data for these donors was limited to CMV serostatus.

This CDR3 comprises 16 residues. The V and J ends lost 4 bases and 2 bases, in that order; junction bases with no gene match: 6. Germline CDR1 is SGHNT and CDR2 is YYREEE (reference sequence). Input material: PBMCs. V and J are TRBV5-4 and TRBJ2-7; 13 bases are shared with TRBD2. The TCR sequence derives from a woman in her fifties or sixties in good health and CMV-seronegative. The CDR3 DNA reads as TGTGCCAGCAGCCCCGGGACTAGCGGGACCACCTACGAGCAGTACTTC. Its protein product is CASSPGTSGTTYEQYF.